This T cell receptor beta chain was captured by sequencing in a study of OX40 agonist ivuxolimab in advanced cancers. As for the study in general: Two cutaneous melanoma patients and one hepatocellular carcinoma patient, three in all, had partial responses.

Only in-frame clones appear in the TCRdb table, and some are missing; sequencing was by immunoSEQ multiplex PCR. The sample consists of about 26,000 clones, approximately 90% of them appearing once. With V trimmed by 2 bases and J by 7 bases, 9 bases remained unmatched. Germline lookup yields CDR1 ENHRY and CDR2 SYGVKD. CDR3 length: 16 residues. Source: CD4+ or CD8+ T cells sorted from blood, taken in a trial of the OX40 agonist ivuxolimab. This chain connects TRBV10-3 to TRBJ2-1, with 9 bases identical to TRBD2. This clonotype was sampled from an adult with an advanced solid tumor such as melanoma, head and neck, liver or kidney cancer. As DNA, the CDR3 is TGTGCCATCAGTGAGGGCGGCGGGGGGGCCGTTAATGAGCAGTTCTTC. It specifies CAISEGGGGAVNEQFF.